One and the same sample provided the 6 T cell receptor beta chains below, sequenced in a study of cytomegalovirus exposure and HLA in healthy donors. The PCR made use of 60 Vbeta and 13 Jbeta primers. TCRdb keeps only in-frame clones here, not all; method: immunoSEQ multiplex PCR. The sample shows 100,000 to 150,000 clones, around 72% of them seen only once. Sample: PBMCs. Receptor source: a man aged 45-65 years in good health and CMV-seropositive.

The CDR3 here is CASSKTLVQYEAFF. The CDR3 DNA is TGTGCCAGCAGCAAAACACTTGTACAGTATGAAGCTTTCTTT. The chain links TRBV7-8 to TRBJ1-1; no clear D. The CDR3 covers 14 residues. Per germline, CDR1 SGHVS and CDR2 FQNEAQ. Between the trimmed V and J ends, which lost 5 bases and 7 bases, there was a span of 17 bases.

The V call is TRBV7-9, the J call TRBJ2-7, with a tentative D call TRBD1 (6 bases). Germline V lookup: CDR1 SEHNR, CDR2 FQNEAQ (reference sequence). Trimming left V 4 bases short and J 0 bases short, with 16 bases between. This CDR3 comprises 16 residues. The CDR3 sequence is CASSSLRGPSSYEQYF. CDR3 DNA: TGTGCCAGCAGCTCCCTCAGGGGCCCGAGCTCCTACGAGCAGTACTTC.

V is TRBV6-5 and J is TRBJ1-1; D may be TRBD1 (6 bases). The V gene lost 5 bases and the J gene lost 4 bases, with 14 bases spanning the gap. This CDR3 is built from 14 residues. Germline-derived CDR1 and CDR2 are MNHEY and SVGAGI. CDR3 bases: TGTGCCAGCAGTGAGGGGGTAGTTGGCACTGAAGCTTTCTTT. This translates into CASSEGVVGTEAFF.

V usage is TRBV11-3 and J usage is TRBJ2-7, with 11 bases fitting TRBD1. Germline V gene lookup returns CDR1 SGHNT and CDR2 YENEEA. V lost 4 bases, J lost 2 bases, and 4 bases stayed unmatched. This CDR3 has 15 residues. The CDR3 reads CASSSGQGETYEQYF. CDR3 DNA: TGTGCCAGCAGCTCGGGACAGGGGGAAACCTACGAGCAGTACTTC.

The rearrangement links TRBV5-5 to TRBJ1-1; the D is unclear. The CDR3 is 16 amino acids. The V gene lost 0 bases and the J gene lost 0 bases, with 12 bases spanning the gap. Germline V gene sequence: CDR1 SGHKS, CDR2 YYEKEE (reference sequence). Here the CDR3 reads CASSLDLGGMNTEAFF. DNA for the CDR3: TGTGCCAGCAGCTTGGACTTGGGAGGGATGAACACTGAAGCTTTCTTT. Complete variable domain (other parts from reference TRBV5-5 and TRBJ1-1): DAGVTQSPTHLIKTRGQQVTLRCSPISGHKSVSWYQQVLGQGPQFIFQYYEKEERGRGNFPDRFSARQFPNYSSELNVNALLLGDSALYLCASSLDLGGMNTEAFFGQGTRLTVV.

This clone occurred once. The J gene is TRBJ1-1, the V gene TRBV11-2, with 8 nucleotides matching TRBD1. The junction had 3 bases not matched to a gene; V was cut back by 0 bases and J by 3 bases. The V gene's germline CDR1 is SGHAT and CDR2 FQNNGV. This CDR3 has 15 residues. Here the CDR3 reads CASSLDPTGDTEAFF. The DNA for the CDR3 is TGTGCCAGCAGCTTAGACCCGACAGGGGACACTGAAGCTTTCTTT.